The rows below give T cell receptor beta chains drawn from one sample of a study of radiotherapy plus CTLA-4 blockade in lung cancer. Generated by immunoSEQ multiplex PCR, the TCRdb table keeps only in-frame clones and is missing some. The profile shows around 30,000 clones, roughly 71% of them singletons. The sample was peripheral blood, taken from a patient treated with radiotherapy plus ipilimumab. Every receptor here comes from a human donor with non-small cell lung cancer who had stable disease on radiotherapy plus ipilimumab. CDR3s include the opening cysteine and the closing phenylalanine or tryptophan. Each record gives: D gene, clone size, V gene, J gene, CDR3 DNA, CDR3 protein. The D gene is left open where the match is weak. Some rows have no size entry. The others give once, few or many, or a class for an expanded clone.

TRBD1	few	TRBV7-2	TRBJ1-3	TGTGCCAGCAGCCGCCGGGACAGGGCCTACTCTGGAAACACCATATATTTT	CASSRRDRAYSGNTIYF
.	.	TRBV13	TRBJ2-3	TGTGCCAGCAGCTTAGGAGTAGCGGGCACAGATACGCAGTATTTT	CASSLGVAGTDTQYF
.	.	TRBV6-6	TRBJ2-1	TGTGCCAGCAGCCAGAGGCTCGCGGGGTACAATGAGCAGTTCTTC	CASSQRLAGYNEQFF
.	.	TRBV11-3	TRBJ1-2	TGTGCCAGCAGCTTACGACGGGGGCCGCTGGACTATGGCTACACCTTC	CASSLRRGPLDYGYTF
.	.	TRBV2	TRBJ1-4	TGTGCCAGCAGTGGTGGGGCCCAAAATGAAAAACTGTTTTTT	CASSGGAQNEKLFF
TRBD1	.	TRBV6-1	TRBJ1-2	TGTGCCAGCAGTACCATTACAGGGGACTATGGCTACACCTTC	CASSTITGDYGYTF
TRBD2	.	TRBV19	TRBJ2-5	TGTGCCAGTAGTAGTAGCGGGCAAGAGACCCAGTACTTC	CASSSSGQETQYF
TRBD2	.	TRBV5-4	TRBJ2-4	TGTGCCAGCAGCCTGGGGGGAGCGGGACGGGTAGCCAAAAACATTCAGTACTTC	CASSLGGAGRVAKNIQYF
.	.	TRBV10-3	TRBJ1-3	TGTGCCATCAGTGATCGGGCAGCGGCTGCGGGAAACACCATATATTTT	CAISDRAAAAGNTIYF
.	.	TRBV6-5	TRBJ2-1	.	CASSILAYNEQFF
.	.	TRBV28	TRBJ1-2	TGTGCCAGCAGTTTCGCGGGGGGAGCGCTGTCATATGGCTACACCTTC	CASSFAGGALSYGYTF
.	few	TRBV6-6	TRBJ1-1	TGTGCCAGCAGTCCCGTGGACTCTGAAGCTTTCTTT	CASSPVDSEAFF
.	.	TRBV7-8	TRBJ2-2	TGTGCCAGCATCTCGTACCTTAACACCGGGGAGCTGTTTTTT	CASISYLNTGELFF
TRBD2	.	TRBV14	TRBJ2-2	TGTGCCAGCAGCTATACGGCGGGAGGGAACACCGGGGAGCTGTTTTTT	CASSYTAGGNTGELFF
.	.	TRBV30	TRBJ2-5	TGTGCCTCAGAAACCGGGCCCCGAGGGGCCCAGTACTTC	CASETGPRGAQYF
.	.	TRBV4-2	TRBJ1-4	TGTGCCAGCAGCCGTGGGACTGTGAATGAAAAACTGTTTTTT	CASSRGTVNEKLFF
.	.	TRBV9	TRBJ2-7	TGTGCCAGCAGCGAGACACTTACGATGGGCTACGAGCAGTACTTC	CASSETLTMGYEQYF
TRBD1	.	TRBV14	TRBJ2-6	TGTGCCAGCAGGACCGGGACAGTCTTACCTGGGGCCAACGTCCTGACTTTC	CASRTGTVLPGANVLTF
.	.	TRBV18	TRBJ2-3	TGTGCCAGCTCCCCGGGGGTCGAAGGTACGCAGTATTTT	CASSPGVEGTQYF
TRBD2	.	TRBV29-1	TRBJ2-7	TGCAGCGCCTCGGGGTTAAGCGGGAGCCCTCTCGGGGACGAGCAGTACTTC	CSASGLSGSPLGDEQYF
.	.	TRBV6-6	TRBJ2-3	TGTGCCAGTGCGGGAAGTACAGATACGCAGTATTTT	CASAGSTDTQYF
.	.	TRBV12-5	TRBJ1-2	TGTGCTAGTGTCCGGGGAGACTATGGCTACACCTTC	CASVRGDYGYTF
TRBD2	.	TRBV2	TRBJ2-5	TGTGCCAGCAGTGGGACTAGCGGGCAAGAGACCCAGTACTTC	CASSGTSGQETQYF